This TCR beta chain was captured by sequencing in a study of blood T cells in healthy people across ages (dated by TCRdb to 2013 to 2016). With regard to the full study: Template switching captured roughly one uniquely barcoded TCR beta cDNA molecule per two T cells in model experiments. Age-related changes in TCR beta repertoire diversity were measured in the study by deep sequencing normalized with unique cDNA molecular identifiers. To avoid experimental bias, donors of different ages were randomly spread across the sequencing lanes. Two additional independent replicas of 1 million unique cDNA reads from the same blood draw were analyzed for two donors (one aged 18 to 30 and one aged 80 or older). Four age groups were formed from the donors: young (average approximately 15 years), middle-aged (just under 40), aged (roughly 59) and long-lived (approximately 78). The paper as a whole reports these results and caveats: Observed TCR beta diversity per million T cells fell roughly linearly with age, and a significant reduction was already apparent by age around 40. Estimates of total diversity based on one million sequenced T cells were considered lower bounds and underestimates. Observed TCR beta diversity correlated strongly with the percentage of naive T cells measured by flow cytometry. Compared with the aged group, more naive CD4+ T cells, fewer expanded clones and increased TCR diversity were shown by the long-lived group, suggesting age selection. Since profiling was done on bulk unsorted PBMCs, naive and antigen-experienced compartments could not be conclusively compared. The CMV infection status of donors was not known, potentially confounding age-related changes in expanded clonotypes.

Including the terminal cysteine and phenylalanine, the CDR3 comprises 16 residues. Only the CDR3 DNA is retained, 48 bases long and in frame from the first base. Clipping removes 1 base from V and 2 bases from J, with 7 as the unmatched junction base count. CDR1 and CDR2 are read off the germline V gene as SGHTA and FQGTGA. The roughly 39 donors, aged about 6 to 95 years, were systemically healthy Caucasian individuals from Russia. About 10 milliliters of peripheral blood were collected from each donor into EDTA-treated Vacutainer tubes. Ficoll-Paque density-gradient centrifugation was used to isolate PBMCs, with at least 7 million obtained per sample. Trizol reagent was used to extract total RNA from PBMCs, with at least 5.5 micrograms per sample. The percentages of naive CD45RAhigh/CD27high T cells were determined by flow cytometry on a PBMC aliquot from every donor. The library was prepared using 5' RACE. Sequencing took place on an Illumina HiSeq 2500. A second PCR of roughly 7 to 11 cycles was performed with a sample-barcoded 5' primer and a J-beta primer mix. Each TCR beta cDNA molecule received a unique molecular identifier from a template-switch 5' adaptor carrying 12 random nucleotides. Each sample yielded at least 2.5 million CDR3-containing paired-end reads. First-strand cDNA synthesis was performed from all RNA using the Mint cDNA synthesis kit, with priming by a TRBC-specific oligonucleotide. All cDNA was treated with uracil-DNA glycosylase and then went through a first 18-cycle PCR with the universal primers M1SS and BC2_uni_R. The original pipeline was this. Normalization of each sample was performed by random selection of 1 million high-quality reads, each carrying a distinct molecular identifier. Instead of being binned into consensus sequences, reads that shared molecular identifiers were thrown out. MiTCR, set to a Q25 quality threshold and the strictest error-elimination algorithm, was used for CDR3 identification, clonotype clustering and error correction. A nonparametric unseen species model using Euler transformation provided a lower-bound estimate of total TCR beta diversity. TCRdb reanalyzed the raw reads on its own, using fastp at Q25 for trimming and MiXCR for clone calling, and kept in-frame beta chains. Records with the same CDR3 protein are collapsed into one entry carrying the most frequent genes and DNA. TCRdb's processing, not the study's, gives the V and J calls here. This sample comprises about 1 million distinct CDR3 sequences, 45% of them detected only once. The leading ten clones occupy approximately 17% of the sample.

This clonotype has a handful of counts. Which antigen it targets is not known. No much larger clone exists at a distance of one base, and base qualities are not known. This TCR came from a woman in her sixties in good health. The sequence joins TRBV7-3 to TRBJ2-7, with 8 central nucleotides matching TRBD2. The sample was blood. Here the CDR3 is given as CASSLIFLAGAYEQYF. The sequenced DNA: TGTGCCAGCAGCTTAATCTTCCTAGCGGGTGCCTACGAGCAGTACTTC.